This T cell receptor (beta chain) was identified in a study of T cell responses to AZD1222 COVID-19 vaccine. Profiling relied on immunoSEQ multiplex PCR, and the TCRdb table lists in-frame clones only, not all of them. The sample yields approximately 71,000 clones, 60% to 85% seen once. Per the germline V gene, CDR1 is MDHEN and CDR2 is SYDVKM. The CDR3 runs to 13 residues. The V gene lost 2 bases and the J gene lost 8 bases, with 12 bases spanning the gap. Sequencing was performed on peripheral blood, taken on day 0 of AZD1222 vaccination. This rearrangement joins TRBV28 to TRBJ2-5, with a tentative D call TRBD1 (6 bases). The sequence came from an adult in good health. In nucleotides, the CDR3 is TGTGCCAGCAGTTTAGGTCAGGGGAATACCCAGTACTTC. Translation: CASSLGQGNTQYF.